A selection of T cell receptor beta chains follows, all from one sample in a study of T cell responses to AZD1222 COVID-19 vaccine. Assay used: immunoSEQ multiplex PCR; TCRdb lists only in-frame clones, some missing. The data contain about 120,000 clones, about 90% of them singletons. Sequenced here: peripheral blood, sampled on day 0 of MenACWY control vaccination. The source is an adult in good health. The CDR3 runs from the conserved cysteine through the conserved F or W. The D gene is left open where the match is weak. Clone size is given for some rows only: seen once, a few or many times, or a class if the clone is expanded.

d_call clone_size j_call v_call cdr3_aa cdr3_nt
NA NA TRBJ2-3 TRBV19 CASSPRPLGSPDTQYF TGTGCCAGTAGTCCTAGACCCCTAGGCAGCCCAGATACGCAGTATTTT
TRBD1 NA TRBJ1-6 TRBV7-9 CASSLARQGNSPLHF TGTGCCAGCAGCTTAGCGCGACAGGGTAATTCACCCCTCCACTTT
NA NA TRBJ1-2 TRBV25-1 CASMRGGSYGYTF TGTGCCAGCATGAGGGGGGGGAGTTATGGCTACACCTTC
NA NA TRBJ1-2 TRBV24-1 CATSGTSAGYTF TGTGCCACCAGTGGAACTTCCGCGGGCTACACCTTC
TRBD2 NA TRBJ2-4 TRBV3-1/TRBV3-2 CASSQDSGRPGLAKNIQYF TGTGCCAGCAGCCAAGATAGCGGGAGGCCAGGCCTAGCCAAAAACATTCAGTACTTC
NA NA TRBJ2-6 TRBV6-5 CASSSSGTGANVLTF TGTGCCAGCAGTTCATCAGGGACTGGGGCCAACGTCCTGACTTTC
TRBD1 few TRBJ1-1 TRBV4-1 CASSQSGTGLGMAFF TGCGCCAGCAGCCAATCCGGGACAGGACTAGGGATGGCTTTCTTT
NA NA TRBJ1-3 TRBV5-1 CASSLEGGSGNTIYF TGCGCCAGCAGCTTGGAGGGGGGCTCTGGAAACACCATATATTTT
NA NA TRBJ2-7 TRBV5-6 CASSDGLDVYEQYF TGTGCCAGCAGCGATGGACTGGATGTCTACGAGCAGTACTTC
NA once TRBJ2-1 TRBV24-1 CATSDHGIYNEQFF TGTGCCACCAGTGATCACGGTATTTACAATGAGCAGTTCTTC
NA NA TRBJ2-2 TRBV6-5 CASSSLGVLFF TGTGCCAGCAGTTCCTTAGGGGTGCTGTTTTTT
NA NA TRBJ2-2 TRBV9 CASSVKSNTGELFF TGTGCCAGCAGCGTGAAGTCGAACACCGGGGAGCTGTTTTTT
NA NA TRBJ2-3 TRBV6-5 CASSYSGTTSTDTQYF TGTGCCAGCAGTTACTCGGGTACAACTAGCACAGATACGCAGTATTTT
NA NA TRBJ2-7 TRBV19 CASSPGPAGEQYF TGTGCCAGTAGTCCTGGACCCGCCGGGGAGCAGTACTTC
TRBD1 NA TRBJ2-2 TRBV7-3 CASSRDRANTGELFF TGTGCCAGCAGCCGGGACAGGGCGAACACCGGGGAGCTGTTTTTT
TRBD1 NA TRBJ2-1 TRBV28 CASSLPPGTGYNEQFF TGTGCCAGCAGTTTACCGCCCGGGACAGGGTACAATGAGCAGTTCTTC
NA NA TRBJ2-1 TRBV5-1 CASSFRRDRYNEQFF TGCGCCAGCAGCTTTCGCCGGGACCGCTACAATGAGCAGTTCTTC
NA NA TRBJ2-1 TRBV7-9 CASSLTFGSSPHEQFF TGTGCCAGCAGCTTGACATTTGGGTCTAGTCCTCATGAGCAGTTCTTC
NA NA TRBJ2-7 TRBV28 CASGQAGGIYEQYF TGTGCCAGCGGCCAGGCGGGCGGGATTTACGAGCAGTACTTC
TRBD2 NA TRBJ2-3 TRBV9 CASSVYGGTSTDTQYF TGTGCCAGCAGCGTATACGGGGGGACTAGCACAGATACGCAGTATTTT
NA NA TRBJ1-6 TRBV28 CASSWTADNSPLHF TGTGCCAGCAGTTGGACAGCCGATAATTCACCCCTCCACTTT
NA NA TRBJ2-3 TRBV6-5 CASSRDINTQYF TGTGCCAGCAGCAGGGACATCAATACGCAGTATTTT
TRBD1 NA TRBJ2-5 TRBV27 CASGRQGGRETQYF TGTGCCAGCGGAAGACAGGGGGGGAGAGAGACCCAGTACTTC
NA NA TRBJ1-3 TRBV19 CASTTANTIYF TGTGCCAGTACCACGGCAAACACCATATATTTT
NA NA TRBJ1-2 TRBV10-3 CAITADGYGYTF TGTGCCATCACCGCTGATGGCTATGGCTACACCTTC
NA once TRBJ2-1 TRBV4-1 CASSQAQGWDEQFF TGCGCCAGCAGCCAAGCACAGGGATGGGATGAGCAGTTCTTC
NA NA TRBJ2-5 TRBV24-1 CATSDFFGSGSQETQYF TGTGCCACCAGTGATTTTTTTGGGAGTGGGTCCCAAGAGACCCAGTACTTC
TRBD1 NA TRBJ1-2 TRBV2 CASRTTTGGADYGYTF TGTGCCAGCAGGACTACTACAGGGGGCGCGGACTATGGCTACACCTTC
NA NA TRBJ2-1 TRBV24-1 CATSESSNEQFF TGTGCCACCAGTGAATCTTCCAATGAGCAGTTCTTC
NA few TRBJ2-5 TRBV3-1/TRBV3-2 CASSQDVALQGTQYF TGTGCCAGCAGCCAAGATGTGGCCCTTCAAGGGACCCAGTACTTC
NA NA TRBJ2-2 TRBV10-3 CAISETGTGELFF TGTGCCATCAGTGAGACGGGGACCGGGGAGCTGTTTTTT
TRBD2 NA TRBJ2-1 TRBV6-5 CASSYDTSGSDNEQFF TGTGCCAGCAGTTATGATACTAGCGGGAGTGACAATGAGCAGTTCTTC
TRBD1 NA TRBJ1-3 TRBV4-2 CASSQDPDRSSSGNTIYF TGTGCCAGCAGCCAAGATCCGGACAGGTCCAGCTCTGGAAACACCATATATTTT
NA NA TRBJ1-1 TRBV5-5 CASSLARPEAFF TGTGCCAGCAGCTTGGCCAGACCTGAAGCTTTCTTT
NA NA TRBJ1-2 TRBV7-2 CASSYTGRWYGYTF TGTGCCAGCAGCTATACAGGGAGGTGGTATGGCTACACCTTC
TRBD1 NA TRBJ1-3 TRBV28 CASSSGQGASGNTIYF TGTGCCAGCAGTTCGGGACAGGGGGCCTCTGGAAACACCATATATTTT
NA NA TRBJ1-5 TRBV28 CASNRDSNQPQHF TGTGCCAGCAACAGGGACAGCAATCAGCCCCAGCATTTT
TRBD1 once TRBJ2-5 TRBV7-7 CASSRGQLQETQYF TGTGCCAGCAGTCGGGGACAGCTTCAAGAGACCCAGTACTTC
NA NA TRBJ1-2 TRBV12-3/TRBV12-4 CASTSTGGYTF TGTGCCAGCACCTCCACGGGTGGCTACACCTTC
TRBD1 NA TRBJ1-1 TRBV7-2 CASSSGDRANTEAFF TGTGCCAGCAGCTCTGGGGACAGGGCGAACACTGAAGCTTTCTTT
NA NA TRBJ1-3 TRBV5-5 CASSSGSSGNTIYF TGTGCCAGCAGCTCAGGGAGCTCTGGAAACACCATATATTTT
TRBD1 NA TRBJ2-7 TRBV4-1 CASSPTGAYEQYF TGCGCCAGCAGCCCTACAGGGGCCTACGAGCAGTACTTC
NA NA TRBJ1-1 TRBV5-4 CASSIPTVNTEAFF TGTGCCAGCAGCATCCCGACAGTTAACACTGAAGCTTTCTTT
NA NA TRBJ1-4 TRBV28 CASSLTNEKLFF TGTGCCAGCAGCCTTACTAATGAAAAACTGTTTTTT
TRBD1 NA TRBJ2-1 TRBV7-2 CASSIKMDRDNEQFF TGTGCCAGCAGCATAAAGATGGACAGGGACAATGAGCAGTTCTTC
NA NA TRBJ1-2 TRBV5-6 CASSWQDYGYTF TGTGCCAGCAGCTGGCAGGACTATGGCTACACCTTC
NA NA TRBJ2-1 TRBV9 CASSVAGPRGSEQFF TGTGCCAGCAGCGTAGCGGGGCCCCGAGGGAGTGAGCAGTTCTTC
NA NA TRBJ1-2 TRBV6-5 CASRGQLDGYTF TGTGCCAGCAGAGGACAGTTGGATGGCTACACCTTC
NA NA TRBJ1-4 TRBV6-2/TRBV6-3 CASCQPYEKLFF TGTGCCAGCTGCCAACCCTATGAAAAACTGTTTTTT
TRBD1 NA TRBJ2-7 TRBV10-3 CAISEPTSGTDTYEQYF TGTGCCATCAGTGAACCCACTTCCGGGACAGACACCTACGAGCAGTACTTC
NA NA TRBJ2-1 TRBV6-4 CASSDSVGGGFNEQFF TGTGCCAGCAGTGATTCTGTTGGCGGGGGCTTCAATGAGCAGTTCTTC
NA NA TRBJ1-5 TRBV28 CASREGGRNSNQPQHF TGTGCCAGCAGAGAGGGGGGCAGAAATAGCAATCAGCCCCAGCATTTT
TRBD2 NA TRBJ2-1 TRBV7-3 CASSLFLASGYNEQFF TGTGCCAGCAGCTTATTTTTGGCTAGCGGGTACAATGAGCAGTTCTTC
TRBD2 NA TRBJ2-3 TRBV7-8 CASSLAAAGPRDTQYF TGTGCCAGCAGCTTGGCAGCAGCGGGACCAAGGGATACGCAGTATTTT